One and the same sample provided the 31 T cell receptor beta chains below, sequenced in a study of cytomegalovirus exposure and HLA in healthy donors. Use of 60 Vbeta and 13 Jbeta primers characterized the PCR. Sequenced by immunoSEQ multiplex PCR; TCRdb stores in-frame clones only, minus some. The table records about 95,000 clones, 70% to 80% of them present only once. Sequenced input: PBMCs. The origin of the receptors is a man aged 55 to 69 in good health and CMV-seronegative.

J is TRBJ2-3 and V is TRBV4-2, with a tentative D call TRBD1 (6 bases). This CDR3 is 15 amino acids long. Trimming removed 1 base from V and 10 bases from J, with 18 bases in between. Germline CDR1 and CDR2: LGHNA and YNFKEQ. CDR3 nucleotides: TGTGCCAGCAGCCAAGTCGGGTCCCAGGACAGTGCGCAGTATTTT. Translating it yields CASSQVGSQDSAQYF.

This chain joins TRBV7-9 and TRBJ1-1; D is perhaps TRBD1 (6 bases). The germline V gene has CDR1 SEHNR and CDR2 FQNEAQ (reference sequence). The CDR3 has 12 residues. CDR3 in amino acids: CTWTDKNTEAFF. DNA of the CDR3: TGTACCTGGACAGATAAGAACACTGAAGCTTTCTTT.

The chain carries TRBV29-1 and TRBJ2-3; no definite D call. The V gene's germline CDR1 is SQVTM and CDR2 ANQGSEA. With 7 bases removed from V and 0 bases from J, the gap between germline ends came to 14 bases. This CDR3 has 14 residues. The CDR3 sequence is CSALTPSSTDTQYF. CDR3 nucleotides: TGCAGCGCTTTGACACCTTCTAGCACAGATACGCAGTATTTT.

The gene calls are TRBV5-1 and TRBJ1-5, with D possibly TRBD1 on 5 matching bases. The germline CDR1 and CDR2 sequences are SGHRS and YFSETQ. The CDR3 loop spans 13 amino acids. V was trimmed by 2 bases and J by 4 bases, leaving 7 bases between them. CDR3 DNA sequence: TGCGCCAGCAGCTTAGGGGATAATCAGCCCCAGCATTTT. This codes for CASSLGDNQPQHF.

This clone was detected a few times. V usage is TRBV7-6 and J usage is TRBJ2-1; maybe TRBD1 (6 bases). Trimming removed 5 bases from V and 10 bases from J, with 24 bases in between. There are 16 residues in the CDR3. Germline V CDR1 and CDR2: SGHVS, FNYEAQ. The CDR3 DNA follows: TGTGCCAGCAGCCGAAATGTGGGGGCCCCGACTGGGGAGCAGTTCTTC. This gives the protein CASSRNVGAPTGEQFF.

Remarks on this clone: The sample contains more than one DNA sequence encoding this CDR3. V usage is TRBV6-5 and J usage is TRBJ1-1, with no clear D. Trimming removed 6 bases from V and 3 bases from J, with 8 bases in between. CDR1 is MNHEY and CDR2 is SVGAGI in the germline V gene. The CDR3 covers 12 residues. The CDR3 DNA reads as TGTGCCAGCAGGGGCCGCGACACTGAAGCTTTCTTT. Protein: CASRGRDTEAFF.

This clone has only a few counts. The chain combines TRBV7-6 with TRBJ1-2; D is uncertain. The V end lost 5 bases, the J end lost 6 bases, and 10 bases lay between the germline ends. The germline CDR1 and CDR2 sequences are SGHVS and FNYEAQ. This CDR3 spans 12 amino acids. The CDR3 loop reads CASSRGFDGYTF. CDR3 in DNA: TGTGCCAGCAGCCGAGGGTTTGATGGCTACACCTTC.

The table lists this clone with a few counts. The CDR3 loop is CASSLGPAGGHNEQFF. For the CDR3, the DNA is TGTGCCAGCAGCTTAGGACCTGCGGGGGGTCACAATGAGCAGTTCTTC. The chain recombines TRBV7-2 with TRBJ2-1, with 8 positions matching TRBD2. CDR1 SGHTA and CDR2 FQGNSA come from the germline V gene. With V trimmed by 1 base and J by 5 bases, 7 bases remained unmatched. The CDR3 is made up of 16 amino acids.

This clone has more than one count but fewer than ten. V is TRBV10-3 and J is TRBJ2-7; 11 bases are shared with TRBD2. J was trimmed by 6 bases and V by 5 bases; bases with no gene match: 9. Germline-derived CDR1 and CDR2 are ENHRY and SYGVKD. CDR3 length: 15 amino acids. CDR3 amino acids: CAISLTGTSGPEQYF. The CDR3 DNA reads TGTGCCATCAGTTTAACCGGGACTAGCGGCCCCGAGCAGTACTTC.

This clone was seen a handful of times. This chain joins TRBV30 and TRBJ1-1; D gene ambiguous. The germline V gene encodes CDR1 GTSNPN and CDR2 SVGIG (reference sequence). Between the trimmed V and J ends, which lost 0 bases and 4 bases, there was a span of 6 bases. This CDR3 is built from 12 residues. In nucleotides, the CDR3 is TGTGCCTGGAGTGTGAGTATCACTGAAGCTTTCTTT. This gives the protein CAWSVSITEAFF.

Only one count was recorded for this clone. The rearrangement links TRBV14 to TRBJ2-2; TRBD2 matches at 7 bases. The J segment lost 0 bases and the V segment lost 1 base, leaving 2 bases of the junction unmatched. This CDR3 comprises 16 residues. Germline-derived CDR1 and CDR2 are SGHDN and FVKESK. The CDR3: CASSQVAGANTGELFF. CDR3 DNA sequence: TGTGCCAGCAGCCAAGTGGCGGGAGCGAACACCGGGGAGCTGTTTTTT.

This rearrangement joins TRBV6-5 to TRBJ1-1; weak D call: TRBD1 (6 bases). Per germline, CDR1 MNHEY and CDR2 SVGAGI. V gave up 2 bases and J gave up 4 bases, with 11 bases separating them. The CDR3 is 14 amino acids. As DNA, the CDR3 is TGTGCCAGCAGTTACACCCAGGGGAGCACTGAAGCTTTCTTT. It specifies CASSYTQGSTEAFF.

With respect to this clone: An end of the junction does not agree with germline; a read error may underlie this. The chain couples TRBV7-9 to TRBJ2-7, with 9 bases fitting TRBD1. The CDR3 covers 14 residues. CDR1 and CDR2 (germline): SEHNR, FQNEAQ (reference sequence). As DNA, the CDR3 is TGTTCCAGCAGCCCCCGGGACAGGGACTACGAGCAGTACTTC. Residues: CSSSPRDRDYEQYF.

The chain combines TRBV28 with TRBJ2-1; the match to TRBD1 covers 8 bases. Unmatched junction bases numbered 7, after V lost 4 bases and J lost 8 bases. Germline V CDR1 and CDR2: MDHEN, SYDVKM. The CDR3 covers 14 residues. In nucleotides, the CDR3 is TGTGCCAGCAGTTCTTCAGGGGGCACGGATGAGCAGTTCTTC. Encoded protein: CASSSSGGTDEQFF.

DNA for the CDR3: TGCAGCGTTGACCGCGGGGAAGGCACAGATACGCAGTATTTT. Protein sequence: CSVDRGEGTDTQYF. The J gene is TRBJ2-3, the V gene TRBV29-1; a possible D gene is TRBD2 (6 bases). This CDR3 comprises 14 residues. In germline, CDR1 is SQVTM, CDR2 ANQGSEA. V was clipped by 3 bases and J by 1 base, with 11 bases between them.

The genes are TRBV15 and TRBJ2-4; no definite D call. V was clipped by 8 bases and J by 3 bases, with 11 bases between them. Germline CDR1 and CDR2: LNHNV and YYDKDF (reference sequence). This CDR3 is built from 13 residues. CDR3 region: CATGQKDKNIQYF. CDR3 nucleotides: TGTGCCACCGGGCAGAAAGACAAAAACATTCAGTACTTC. The entire variable domain, with the rest obtained from reference TRBV15 and TRBJ2-4, is as follows: DAMVIQNPRYQVTQFGKPVTLSCSQTLNHNVMYWYQQKSSQAPKLLFHYYDKDFNNEADTPDNFQSRRPNTSFCFLDIRSPGLGDTAMYLCATGQKDKNIQYFGAGTRLSVL.

This chain joins TRBV9 and TRBJ1-1; D not resolved. CDR1 SGDLS and CDR2 YYNGEE come from the germline V gene. This CDR3 contains 15 residues. Trimming removed 5 bases at V and 0 bases at J, with 14 bases between. The CDR3 loop reads CASRVGGAMNTEAFF. CDR3 nucleotides: TGTGCCAGCAGGGTGGGAGGAGCAATGAACACTGAAGCTTTCTTT.

The rearrangement uses TRBV28 and TRBJ2-5; perhaps TRBD2 as D (6 bases). This CDR3 spans 15 amino acids. The V end was cut by 0 bases, the J end by 3 bases, with 11 bases between. The V gene's germline CDR1 is MDHEN and CDR2 SYDVKM. CDR3 region: CASSLWRGGKETQYF. CDR3 bases: TGTGCCAGCAGTTTATGGAGGGGCGGGAAAGAGACCCAGTACTTC.

This clone was picked up a small number of times. V usage is TRBV7-2 and J usage is TRBJ2-5; perhaps TRBD1 as D (6 bases). This CDR3 spans 16 amino acids. V gave up 2 bases and J gave up 2 bases, with 15 bases separating them. Per the germline V gene, CDR1 is SGHTA and CDR2 is FQGNSA. The CDR3 DNA reads as TGTGCCAGCAGCTTACGGATGGGGGCAGAACAAGAGACCCAGTACTTC. Translation gives CASSLRMGAEQETQYF.

The chain couples TRBV2 to TRBJ2-6, with a possible D match to TRBD2 (5 bases). V was clipped by 7 bases and J by 2 bases, with 12 bases between them. Per the germline V gene, CDR1 is SNHLY and CDR2 is FYNNEI. This CDR3 is 15 amino acids long. The chain's CDR3 is CASIGDGAGANVLTF. In DNA, the CDR3 is TGTGCCAGCATAGGTGACGGGGCTGGGGCCAACGTCCTGACTTTC.

V usage is TRBV5-1 and J usage is TRBJ2-3, with 7 bases fitting TRBD2. Trimming cost V 0 bases and J 1 base; bases outside gene matches: 5. Germline CDR1 reads SGHRS; CDR2 reads YFSETQ. This CDR3 is 16 amino acids long. In nucleotides, the CDR3 is TGCGCCAGCAGCTTGGACGGGAGCGGGGGCACAGATACGCAGTATTTT. Residues: CASSLDGSGGTDTQYF.

The rearrangement joins TRBV9 to TRBJ1-6; D may be TRBD1 (5 bases). The CDR3 spans 12 residues. Germline loops: CDR1 SGDLS, CDR2 YYNGEE. The V gene lost 3 bases and the J gene lost 8 bases, with 6 bases spanning the gap. DNA of the CDR3: TGTGCCAGCAGCGCGACAGATTCACCCCTCCACTTT. Its translation: CASSATDSPLHF.

The chain couples TRBV7-8 to TRBJ1-5; no clear D. In germline, CDR1 is SGHVS, CDR2 FQNEAQ. CDR3 size: 15 residues. Deletions cut 1 base from V and 3 bases from J, with 10 bases between. Here the CDR3 reads CASSLGGPYNQPQHF. CDR3 nucleotide sequence: TGTGCCAGCAGCTTAGGAGGGCCCTACAATCAGCCCCAGCATTTT. Variable domain in full (rest from reference TRBV7-8 and TRBJ1-5): GAGVSQSPRYKVAKRGQDVALRCDPISGHVSLFWYQQALGQGPEFLTYFQNEAQLDKSGLPSDRFFAERPEGSVSTLKIQRTQQEDSAVYLCASSLGGPYNQPQHFGDGTRLSIL.

The chain recombines TRBV4-3 with TRBJ2-3, with D tentatively TRBD1 (7 bases). This CDR3 is built from 15 residues. Trimming removed 0 bases from V and 4 bases from J, with 11 bases in between. Per germline, CDR1 LGHNA and CDR2 YSLEER. CDR3 region: CASSQDQGEADTQYF. CDR3 in DNA: TGCGCCAGCAGCCAAGATCAGGGGGAGGCAGATACGCAGTATTTT.

The chain carries TRBV18 and TRBJ2-7, with D perhaps matching TRBD1 (5 bases). V was shortened by 5 bases and J by 4 bases, with 9 bases between the two germline ends. CDR3 length equals 12 residues. Per germline, CDR1 KGHSH and CDR2 LQKENI. The CDR3 DNA reads as TGTGCCAGCTCAGGCCGACAGTACGAGCAGTACTTC. Translation: CASSGRQYEQYF.

This clone was seen a single time. The rearrangement uses TRBV6-1 and TRBJ1-2; TRBD1 might be the D (6 bases). Trimming shortened V by 7 bases and J by 3 bases, and 12 bases separated the two germline ends. Germline V CDR1 and CDR2: MNHNS, SASEGT. CDR3 size: 13 residues. Here the CDR3 DNA reads TGTGCCAGCACCCGGACAGCGGACTATGGCTACACCTTC. Protein product: CASTRTADYGYTF.

The chain is built from TRBV28 and TRBJ1-4; D is ambiguous. CDR1 is MDHEN, CDR2 SYDVKM, per germline. V was cut by 3 bases and J by 8 bases, with 7 bases left in between. This CDR3 spans 12 amino acids. CDR3 protein: CASSLGREKLFF. CDR3 bases: TGTGCCAGCAGTTTGGGGAGAGAAAAACTGTTTTTT.

The V and J genes are TRBV27 and TRBJ2-6; D is perhaps TRBD2 (6 bases). Trimming removed 8 bases from V and 0 bases from J, with 11 bases in between. Germline V gene lookup returns CDR1 MNHEY and CDR2 SMNVEV (reference sequence). This CDR3 contains 15 residues. The CDR3 nucleotides read TGTGCCAGCCGTTCGGGGGTCTCTGGGGCCAACGTCCTGACTTTC. This gives the protein CASRSGVSGANVLTF.

The chain combines TRBV5-1 with TRBJ1-3; D is unresolved. The germline V and J ends were trimmed by 0 bases and 3 bases, with 13 bases remaining between them. Germline V CDR1 and CDR2: SGHRS, YFSETQ. The CDR3 has 16 amino acids. CDR3 loop: CASSLERNLNGNTIYF. The CDR3 region has the DNA TGCGCCAGCAGCTTGGAGCGGAACCTGAATGGAAACACCATATATTTT.

CDR3 in amino acids: CASSLSEGAGYGYTF. In nucleotides, the CDR3 is TGCGCCAGCAGCTTGAGTGAGGGAGCGGGGTATGGCTACACCTTC. The chain recombines TRBV5-1 with TRBJ1-2; unclear D gene. CDR1 and CDR2 (germline): SGHRS, YFSETQ. CDR3 length equals 15 residues. Trimming removed 1 base from V and 5 bases from J, with 15 bases in between.

The J gene is TRBJ1-3, the V gene TRBV6-5, with D possibly matching TRBD1 (6 bases). The V gene lost 9 bases and the J gene lost 0 bases, with 12 bases spanning the gap. The CDR3 covers 14 residues. Germline-derived CDR1 and CDR2 are MNHEY and SVGAGI. CDR3 DNA: TGTGCCAGTTCTATAGGGGGCTCTGGAAACACCATATATTTT. Amino acid sequence: CASSIGGSGNTIYF.